A single T cell receptor beta chain is shown here with its context. Relative to its sample, this clone is medium-sized (0.01 to 0.1%). Its antigen is still unknown. No much larger clonotype is one base removed from it; base qualities were not supplied. Library preparation used PCR. Sequencing was carried out with an Illumina HiSeq 4000. High-throughput sequencing was used to profile the CDR3 region of the TCR beta-chain in every patient. In the source study's methods: Drawing on CDR3 differences between clinicopathological groups, the researchers built a classifier meant to tell apart patients with distant-metastatic papillary thyroid cancer. The Shannon index was used to measure repertoire diversity, and the Morisita-Horn index was used to measure how similar tumor and blood repertoires were. TCRdb trimmed the raw reads at Q25, called clones with MiXCR and kept productive beta chains. V and J calls and clone size were set by TCRdb, not the authors. This sample has thousands of clones in its table, and 25% to 35% of those were observed once. The ten largest clonotypes hold about 21% of the sample.

No patient had received any treatment before thyroid surgery. The study retrospectively analysed patient clinical samples collected from about 2012 to 2019 using T-cell receptor beta sequencing. This sample is drawn from a study of metastatic and nonmetastatic thyroid tumors (dated by TCRdb to 2019 to 2021). As for the study more broadly: For patients with malignant and with benign thyroid disease, the researchers compared repertoires between peripheral blood samples and tumor or nodule tissue samples.

Findings and caveats that apply to the study as a whole: In both blood and tumor samples, malignant tumors were reported to have significantly higher TCR beta diversity than benign nodules.

The sequenced material came from tumor tissue. This receptor was obtained from a female donor with papillary thyroid cancer or a benign thyroid nodule (not recorded which). Some clones in this sample may be carry-over from other donors' samples.

CDR3 sequence: CASSDPYSQPQHF. DNA sequence: TGTGCCAGCAGTGACCCTTACAGTCAGCCCCAGCATTTT. The chain uses TRBV6-1 and TRBJ1-5, with no confidently assigned D gene. The germline V gene supplies CDR1 MNHNS and CDR2 SASEGT. There are 13 amino acids in the CDR3, from cysteine to phenylalanine inclusive. Only the CDR3 portion is preserved as DNA: 39 bases, with reading frame beginning at the first base. V is clipped by 3 bases and J by 6 bases, and the sequence between their germline boundaries is 9 bases long.